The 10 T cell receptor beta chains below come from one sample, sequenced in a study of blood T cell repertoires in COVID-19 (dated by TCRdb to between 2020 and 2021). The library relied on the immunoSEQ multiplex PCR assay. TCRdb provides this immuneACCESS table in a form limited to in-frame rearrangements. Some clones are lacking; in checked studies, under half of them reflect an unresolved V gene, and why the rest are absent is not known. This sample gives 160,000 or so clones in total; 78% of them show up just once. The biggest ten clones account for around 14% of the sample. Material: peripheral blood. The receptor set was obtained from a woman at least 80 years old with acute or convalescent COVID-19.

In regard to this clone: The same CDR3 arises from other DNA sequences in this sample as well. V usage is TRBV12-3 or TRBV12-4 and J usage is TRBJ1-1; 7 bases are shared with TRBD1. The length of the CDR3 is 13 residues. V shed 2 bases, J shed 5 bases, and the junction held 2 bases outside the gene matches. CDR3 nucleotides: TGTGCCAGCAGTTTAAACAGGGGAACTGAAGCTTTCTTT. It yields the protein CASSLNRGTEAFF.

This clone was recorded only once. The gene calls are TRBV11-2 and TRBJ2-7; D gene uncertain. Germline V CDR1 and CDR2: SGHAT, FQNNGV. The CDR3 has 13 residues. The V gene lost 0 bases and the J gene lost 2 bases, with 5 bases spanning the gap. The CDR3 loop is CASSLDPAYEQYF. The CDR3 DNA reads TGTGCCAGCAGCTTAGATCCAGCCTACGAGCAGTACTTC.

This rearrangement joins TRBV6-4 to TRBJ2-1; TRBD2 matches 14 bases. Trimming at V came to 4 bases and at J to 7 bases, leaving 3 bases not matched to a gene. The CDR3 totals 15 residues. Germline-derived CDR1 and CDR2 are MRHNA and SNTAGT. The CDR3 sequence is CASSAGTSGSNEQFF. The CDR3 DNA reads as TGTGCCAGCAGTGCAGGGACTAGCGGGAGTAATGAGCAGTTCTTC.

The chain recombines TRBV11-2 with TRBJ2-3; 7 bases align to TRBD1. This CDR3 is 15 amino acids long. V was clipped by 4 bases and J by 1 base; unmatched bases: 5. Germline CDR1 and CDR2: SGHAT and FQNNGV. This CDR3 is CASSYRDRGTDTQYF. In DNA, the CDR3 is TGTGCCAGCAGCTACCGGGACAGAGGCACAGATACGCAGTATTTT.

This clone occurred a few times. Here the CDR3 reads CAWTVRRRNGYTF. CDR3 nucleotides: TGTGCCTGGACGGTGCGGCGTAGAAATGGCTACACCTTC. J is TRBJ1-2 and V is TRBV30; D not certain. This CDR3 spans 13 amino acids. Per germline, CDR1 GTSNPN and CDR2 SVGIG (reference sequence). Trimming stripped 4 bases from V and 6 bases from J, with 15 bases between.

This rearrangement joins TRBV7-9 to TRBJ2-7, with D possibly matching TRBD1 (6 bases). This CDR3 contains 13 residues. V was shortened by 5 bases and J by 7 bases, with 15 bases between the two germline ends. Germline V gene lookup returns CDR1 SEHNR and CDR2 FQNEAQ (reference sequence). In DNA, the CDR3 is TGTGCCAGCAGCCTGAGACAGGCGGAGGAGCAGTACTTC. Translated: CASSLRQAEEQYF.

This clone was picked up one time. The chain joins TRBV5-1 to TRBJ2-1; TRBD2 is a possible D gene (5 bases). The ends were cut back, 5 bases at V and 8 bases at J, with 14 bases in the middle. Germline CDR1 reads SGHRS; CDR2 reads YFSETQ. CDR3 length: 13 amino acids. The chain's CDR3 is CASSSLVSDEQFF. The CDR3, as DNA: TGCGCCAGCAGTTCCCTCGTTAGCGATGAGCAGTTCTTC.

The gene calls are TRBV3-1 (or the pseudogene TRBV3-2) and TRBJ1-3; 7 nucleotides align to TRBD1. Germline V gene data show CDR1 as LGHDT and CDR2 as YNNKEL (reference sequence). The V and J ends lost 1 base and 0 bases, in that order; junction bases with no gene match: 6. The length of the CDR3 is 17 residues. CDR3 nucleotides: TGTGCCAGCAGCCAAGGGCGACAGGGAAACTCTGGAAACACCATATATTTT. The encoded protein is CASSQGRQGNSGNTIYF.

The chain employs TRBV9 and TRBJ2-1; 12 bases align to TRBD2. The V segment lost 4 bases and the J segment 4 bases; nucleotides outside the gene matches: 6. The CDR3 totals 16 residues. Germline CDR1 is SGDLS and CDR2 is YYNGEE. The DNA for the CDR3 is TGTGCCAGCAGCCCTCTGACTAGCGGGGGATACAATGAGCAGTTCTTC. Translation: CASSPLTSGGYNEQFF.

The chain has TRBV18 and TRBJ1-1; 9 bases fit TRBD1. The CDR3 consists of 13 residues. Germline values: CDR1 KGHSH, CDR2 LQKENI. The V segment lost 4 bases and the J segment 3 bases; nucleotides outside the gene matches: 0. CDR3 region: CASSRDRDTEAFF. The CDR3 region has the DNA TGTGCCAGCTCACGGGACAGGGACACTGAAGCTTTCTTT.